The 21 T cell receptor beta chains in this list originate from one sample, sequenced in a study of T-cell reconstitution after alpha-beta-depleted transplantation in children. The TCRbeta library incorporated unique molecular identifiers. TCRdb re-called the PCR reads through MiXCR, storing one row per CDR3 protein. Of over 550,000 distinct CDR3 sequences in the sample, over 9.5% were seen once. The specimen comprised PBMCs from the stem cell graft donor, sampled from the stem cell graft. These receptors all stem from a human donor who donated a stem cell graft to a child with acute myeloid leukemia.

The gene calls are TRBV4-3 and TRBJ2-5, with 12 bases identical to TRBD1. V lost 4 bases to trimming and J lost 5 bases; unmatched junction nucleotides: 5. This CDR3 region has 15 residues. Germline V gene sequence: CDR1 LGHNA, CDR2 YSLEER. CDR3 nucleotide sequence: TGCGCCAGCAGCCCGGGACAGGGGGCGTTGGAGACCCAGTACTTC. This encodes CASSPGQGALETQYF.

This clonotype showed up just a few times. The rearrangement joins TRBV29-1 to TRBJ2-3; D possibly uses TRBD1 or TRBD2 (7 bases each). V lost 5 bases, J lost 7 bases, and 16 bases lay in between. The CDR3 is 13 residues long. The germline CDR1 and CDR2 sequences are SQVTM and ANQGSEA. The CDR3 nucleotides are TGCAGCGTTTTCGAGCAGGGGGGGAATACGCAGTATTTT. Protein: CSVFEQGGNTQYF.

This clonotype appeared many times. The chain links TRBV20-1 to TRBJ2-5; 8 nucleotides match TRBD2. From germline, CDR1 is DFQATT and CDR2 SNEGSKA (reference sequence). Trimming cost V 0 bases and J 5 bases; bases outside gene matches: 8. This CDR3 comprises 15 residues. CDR3 protein: CSARDGTSSSETQYF. The CDR3 bases are TGCAGTGCTAGAGACGGGACTAGTTCCTCGGAGACCCAGTACTTC.

The chain combines TRBV13 with TRBJ2-4, with 9 positions matching TRBD2. Trimming removed 4 bases from V and 3 bases from J; junction bases left unmatched: 7. This CDR3 contains 16 residues. Germline lookup yields CDR1 PRHDT and CDR2 FYEKMQ (reference sequence). Written as DNA, the CDR3 is TGTGCCAGCAGCTCCGCGGGGGGGATGGGCAAAAACATTCAGTACTTC. Protein sequence: CASSSAGGMGKNIQYF. Full variable domain (missing parts from reference TRBV13 and TRBJ2-4): AAGVIQSPRHLIKEKRETATLKCYPIPRHDTVYWYQQGPGQDPQFLISFYEKMQSDKGSIPDRFSAQQFSDYHSELNMSSLELGDSALYFCASSSAGGMGKNIQYFGAGTRLSVL.

This chain connects TRBV30 to TRBJ2-2; 13 nucleotides align to TRBD2. This CDR3 region has 15 residues. Germline V lookup: CDR1 GTSNPN, CDR2 SVGIG (reference sequence). V shed 0 bases and J 6 bases; nucleotides not matched to a gene: 1. CDR3 DNA sequence: TGTGCCTGGAGTGTACTAGCGGGAGGGCCCGGGGAGCTGTTTTTT. Its translation: CAWSVLAGGPGELFF.

Only a few counts were recorded for this clonotype. This sequence joins TRBV4-2 and TRBJ2-2; tentatively, D is TRBD1 (5 bases). The germline gives CDR1 LGHNA, CDR2 YNFKEQ. The CDR3 extends over 15 amino acids. V was shortened by 0 bases and J by 1 base, with 6 bases between the two germline ends. In DNA, the CDR3 is TGTGCCAGCAGCCAAGAAGACAGGAACACCGGGGAGCTGTTTTTT. It specifies CASSQEDRNTGELFF.

The chain employs TRBV11-2 and TRBJ1-5, with D uncertain. Between the trimmed V and J ends, which lost 0 bases and 4 bases, there was a span of 13 bases. Germline V gene lookup returns CDR1 SGHAT and CDR2 FQNNGV. This CDR3 spans 16 amino acids. CDR3 DNA sequence: TGTGCCAGCAGCTTAGAGGGCCCAACGGGGAATCAGCCCCAGCATTTT. Protein product: CASSLEGPTGNQPQHF.

The V and J genes are TRBV9 and TRBJ1-6, with D perhaps matching TRBD1 (6 bases). CDR3 length equals 14 residues. The V end lost 4 bases, the J end lost 12 bases, and 17 bases lay between the germline ends. CDR1 and CDR2 (germline): SGDLS, YYNGEE. Here the CDR3 reads CASSPGTNSRPLHF. The CDR3 region has the DNA TGTGCCAGCAGCCCTGGGACAAACTCTCGACCCCTCCACTTT.

The V and J genes are TRBV19 and TRBJ2-1, with D possibly called TRBD1 or TRBD2 (6 bases each). Germline V gene sequence: CDR1 LNHDA, CDR2 SQIVND (reference sequence). The CDR3 runs 17 residues. Trimming stripped 5 bases from V and 3 bases from J, with 20 bases between. The CDR3 spells CASSDSGGSRFYNEQFF. In DNA, the CDR3 is TGTGCCAGTAGTGATTCCGGGGGCAGCCGGTTCTACAATGAGCAGTTCTTC.

This clonotype was detected a few times. The chain uses TRBV7-8 and TRBJ2-1; D possibly corresponds to TRBD1 (5 bases). The CDR3 runs 15 residues. Germline loops: CDR1 SGHVS, CDR2 FQNEAQ. Between the trimmed V and J ends, which lost 5 bases and 4 bases, there was a span of 15 bases. CDR3 sequence reads: CASSTPRTLYNEQFF. CDR3 sequence (DNA): TGTGCCAGCAGCACACCACGGACACTTTACAATGAGCAGTTCTTC.

V is TRBV7-7 and J is TRBJ1-4; D unresolved. CDR1 is SSHAT and CDR2 is FNYEAQ in the germline V gene (reference sequence). This CDR3 region has 13 residues. The V and J ends lost 5 bases and 4 bases respectively, with 8 bases between them. The CDR3 protein is CASSPQNNEKLFF. The CDR3 nucleotides read TGTGCCAGCAGCCCCCAGAATAATGAAAAACTGTTTTTT.

This clonotype was counted only a few times. In DNA, the CDR3 is TGCAGTGCCCCTCTGCTGTACGAGCAGTACTTC. Its translation is CSAPLLYEQYF. The chain employs TRBV20-1 and TRBJ2-7, with D uncertain. The CDR3 has 11 amino acids. Germline V CDR1 and CDR2: DFQATT, SNEGSKA (reference sequence). V lost 6 bases and J lost 4, with 10 bases in between.

For this clonotype: Mismatch with germline at one junction end may stem from a read error. The chain recombines TRBV4-2 with TRBJ2-6, with D maybe TRBD1 (5 bases). CDR3 length: 15 residues. CDR1 LGHNA and CDR2 YNFKEQ come from the germline V gene. Here the CDR3 DNA reads TGTGCCAGCAGCCAAGCAGAATCTGGGGCCAACGGCCTGACTTTC. Protein product: CASSQAESGANGLTF.

A few counts support this clonotype. This rearrangement joins TRBV7-9 to TRBJ2-4; tentative D call: TRBD2 (6 bases). The CDR3 is 14 amino acids. Germline CDR1 is SEHNR and CDR2 is FQNEAQ (reference sequence). Trimming cost V 0 bases and J 5 bases, with 8 bases left between them. CDR3 residues: CASSLAGGQNIQYF. The CDR3 DNA reads as TGTGCCAGCAGCTTAGCGGGAGGCCAAAACATTCAGTACTTC. The full variable domain, its missing parts supplied by reference TRBV7-9 and TRBJ2-4, is DTGVSQNPRHKITKRGQNVTFRCDPISEHNRLYWYRQTLGQGPEFLTYFQNEAQLEKSRLLSDRFSAERPKGSFSTLEIQRTEQGDSAMYLCASSLAGGQNIQYFGAGTRLSVL.

J is TRBJ2-7 and V is TRBV29-1; 7 bases fit TRBD2. Germline trimming cut 4 bases from V and 3 bases from J; bases unmatched to any gene: 15. CDR1 is SQVTM and CDR2 is ANQGSEA in the germline V gene. The CDR3 has 16 residues. The CDR3 nucleotides read TGCAGCGTTGCCCTATGGGAAGCGGGGAGGAGCTACGAGCAGTACTTC. Translating it yields CSVALWEAGRSYEQYF.

This clonotype was seen repeatedly, ten times or more. The chain is built from TRBV15 and TRBJ2-7; D remains ambiguous. The germline V and J ends were trimmed by 8 bases and 1 base, with 9 bases remaining between them. CDR1 LNHNV and CDR2 YYDKDF come from the germline V gene (reference sequence). The length of the CDR3 is 12 residues. CDR3 sequence (DNA): TGTGCCACCGCGGACGGATCCTACGAGCAGTACTTC. As protein: CATADGSYEQYF.

This clonotype was seen ten or more times. This sequence joins TRBV4-2 and TRBJ2-1; D ambiguous. The length of the CDR3 is 11 residues. Trimming took 0 bases from V and 7 from J, leaving 1 base between them. Germline lookup yields CDR1 LGHNA and CDR2 YNFKEQ. Here the CDR3 reads CASSQENEQFF. The CDR3, as DNA: TGTGCCAGCAGCCAAGAAAATGAGCAGTTCTTC.

This clonotype was counted between two and nine times. V usage is TRBV7-8 and J usage is TRBJ2-2, with D tentatively TRBD1 (5 bases). CDR3 length: 14 residues. Between the trimmed V and J ends, which lost 5 bases and 5 bases, there was a span of 12 bases. CDR1 is SGHVS and CDR2 is FQNEAQ in the germline V gene. Here the CDR3 reads CASSPDRYTGELFF. The CDR3 nucleotides are TGTGCCAGCAGCCCCGACAGATATACCGGGGAGCTGTTTTTT.

This clonotype appeared many times. V usage is TRBV20-1 and J usage is TRBJ2-7; 8 bases line up with TRBD2. CDR3 length: 15 residues. Trimming took 1 base from V and 4 from J; bases not matched to a gene: 9. Germline CDR1 is DFQATT and CDR2 is SNEGSKA (reference sequence). In nucleotides, the CDR3 is TGCAGTGCTAGAGGGTCGATAGCGGGAAGTTACGAGCAGTACTTC. Its protein is CSARGSIAGSYEQYF.

CDR3 residues: CATSGGAYSNQPQHF. In DNA, the CDR3 is TGTGCCACCAGCGGGGGAGCCTATAGCAATCAGCCCCAGCATTTT. The chain has TRBV15 and TRBJ1-5; D is possibly TRBD1 (5 bases). Germline V gene lookup returns CDR1 LNHNV and CDR2 YYDKDF (reference sequence). The CDR3 sequence is 15 residues long. Trimming removed 5 bases at V and 0 bases at J, with 11 bases between.

CDR3 residues: CASSQGLAGALDTQYF. The CDR3 DNA is TGTGCCAGCAGCCAAGGACTAGCGGGAGCTCTAGATACGCAGTATTTT. V usage is TRBV14 and J usage is TRBJ2-3; 12 nucleotides agree with TRBD2. Germline V CDR1 and CDR2: SGHDN, FVKESK. V lost 1 base, J lost 5 bases, and 4 bases stayed unmatched. The CDR3 is 16 residues long.